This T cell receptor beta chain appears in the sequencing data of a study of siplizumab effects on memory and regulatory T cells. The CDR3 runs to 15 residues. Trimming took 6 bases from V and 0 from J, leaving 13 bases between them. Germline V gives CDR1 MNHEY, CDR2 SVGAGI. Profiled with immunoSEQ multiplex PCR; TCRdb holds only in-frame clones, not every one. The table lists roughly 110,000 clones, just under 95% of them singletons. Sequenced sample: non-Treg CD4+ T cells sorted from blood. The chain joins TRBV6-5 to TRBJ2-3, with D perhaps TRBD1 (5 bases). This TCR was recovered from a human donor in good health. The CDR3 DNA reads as TGTGCCAGCAGGAGACAGTCCGCTAGCACAGATACGCAGTATTTT. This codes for CASRRQSASTDTQYF.